A single sample is the source of the 27 T cell receptor beta chains below, sequenced in a study of T cells after yellow fever vaccination. From the 5' RACE reads, TCRdb called clonotypes with MiXCR, one entry per CDR3 protein. The profile shows about 260,000 distinct CDR3 sequences, roughly 13% of them singletons. Source: CD4+ T cells sorted from PBMCs, taken 45 days after the yellow fever booster vaccination. Every receptor here comes from a man aged 25-45 years who received the YFV17D yellow fever vaccine.

In regard to this clonotype: A much larger clone differs by one base, so this may be a read error. The conserved phenylalanine or tryptophan normally closing the CDR3 is absent here, so this likely arose from a read error. This chain joins TRBV5-1 and TRBJ2-3; D is tentatively TRBD1 or TRBD2 (5 bases each). The germline V gene has CDR1 SGHRS and CDR2 YFSETQ. The CDR3 runs to 14 residues. Trimming left V 0 bases short and J 2 bases short, with 7 bases between. CDR3 nucleotide sequence: TGCGCCAGCAGCTTGGGAGGGGTCACAGATACGCAGTATATT. Translating it yields CASSLGGVTDTQYI.

The chain joins TRBV7-9 to TRBJ2-5; maybe TRBD1 (5 bases). V lost 5 bases and J 2 bases, leaving 12 bases between the germline ends. CDR1 is SEHNR and CDR2 is FQNEAQ in the germline V gene (reference sequence). This CDR3 contains 14 residues. For the CDR3, the DNA is TGTGCCAGCAGCCGTCAGGGCCTACAAGAGACCCAGTACTTC. It codes for CASSRQGLQETQYF.

This clonotype was detected a few times. J is TRBJ2-7 and V is TRBV7-2; D may be TRBD2 (5 bases). CDR3 size: 14 residues. V was cut by 4 bases and J by 2 bases, with 12 bases left in between. The V gene's germline CDR1 is SGHTA and CDR2 FQGNSA. CDR3 region: CASSSFEGTYEQYF. The CDR3 DNA is TGTGCCAGCAGCTCATTTGAGGGCACCTACGAGCAGTACTTC. Full variable domain (outside the CDR3, taken from reference TRBV7-2 and TRBJ2-7): GAGVSQSPSNKVTEKGKDVELRCDPISGHTALYWYRQSLGQGLEFLIYFQGNSAPDKSGLPSDRFSAERTGGSVSTLTIQRTQQEDSAVYLCASSSFEGTYEQYFGPGTRLTVT.

V and J are TRBV7-2 and TRBJ2-7; a possible D gene is TRBD1 (6 bases). Germline CDR1 and CDR2: SGHTA and FQGNSA. V was pared by 6 bases and J by 3 bases, with 21 bases between. The CDR3 contains 16 residues. CDR3: CASRGTGTLNYYEQYF. The CDR3 coding sequence is TGTGCCAGCAGAGGGACCGGGACACTCAATTACTACGAGCAGTACTTC.

The chain recombines TRBV4-3 with TRBJ2-2; D perhaps matches TRBD2 (6 bases). The ends were cut back, 4 bases at V and 6 bases at J, with 9 bases in the middle. The CDR3 totals 13 residues. Germline V gene lookup returns CDR1 LGHNA and CDR2 YSLEER. Here the CDR3 DNA reads TGCGCCAGCAGCCTCGGGAGCCCCGGGGAGCTGTTTTTT. Residues: CASSLGSPGELFF.

The rearrangement joins TRBV4-3 to TRBJ1-2, with TRBD1 as a possible D gene (6 bases). This CDR3 comprises 15 residues. From germline, CDR1 is LGHNA and CDR2 YSLEER. Trimming cost V 1 base and J 5 bases, with 14 bases left between them. The CDR3 sequence: CASSQGQGYGYGYTF. CDR3 bases: TGCGCCAGCAGCCAAGGCCAGGGGTACGGGTATGGCTACACCTTC.

V and J are TRBV7-2 and TRBJ2-3; unclear D gene. The germline gives CDR1 SGHTA, CDR2 FQGNSA. The V end was cut by 5 bases, the J end by 5 bases, with 8 bases between. This CDR3 is 12 amino acids long. This CDR3 is CASSTMGDTQYF. CDR3 DNA sequence: TGTGCCAGCAGCACGATGGGAGATACGCAGTATTTT.

The J gene is TRBJ2-3, the V gene TRBV4-2; 11 bases are a match to TRBD2. CDR3 length equals 17 residues. Trimming cost V 4 bases and J 1 base; bases outside gene matches: 7. Germline lookup yields CDR1 LGHNA and CDR2 YNFKEQ. The CDR3 reads CASSPVTSGSRTDTQYF. In DNA form, the CDR3 reads TGTGCCAGCAGCCCCGTAACTAGCGGGAGTCGCACAGATACGCAGTATTTT.

The sample holds a few counts of this clonotype. The genes are TRBV20-1 and TRBJ2-7; D is unclear. The CDR3 is 12 amino acids. V shed 2 bases and J shed 2 bases, with 7 bases lying between them. The germline CDR1 and CDR2 sequences are DFQATT and SNEGSKA (reference sequence). In DNA, the CDR3 is TGCAGTGCTAGATGGCAGACCTACGAGCAGTACTTC. It translates to CSARWQTYEQYF.

This clonotype was seen only a few times. The chain employs TRBV6-5 and TRBJ2-7, with 7 bases identical to TRBD2. CDR3 length equals 14 residues. Trimming took 2 bases from V and 6 from J; bases not matched to a gene: 7. Germline assignment: CDR1 MNHEY and CDR2 SVGAGI. The CDR3 DNA reads as TGTGCCAGCAGTTACGTCCCCCGGGAGGCCGAGCAGTACTTC. Its protein is CASSYVPREAEQYF.

The V call is TRBV7-8, the J call TRBJ1-2; unclear D gene. CDR1 is SGHVS and CDR2 is FQNEAQ in the germline V gene. Trimming removed 2 bases at V and 0 bases at J, with 13 bases between. The CDR3 extends over 16 amino acids. In DNA form, the CDR3 reads TGTGCCAGCAGCTTATTTGCAGGCAACTCTAACTATGGCTACACCTTC. Residues: CASSLFAGNSNYGYTF.

CDR3 nucleotide sequence: TGTGCCAGCAGTGAACTACCGGGACAGGGTGTAAATGAGCAGTTCTTC. Protein sequence: CASSELPGQGVNEQFF. This chain connects TRBV6-1 to TRBJ2-1; 9 bases fit TRBD1. Germline lookup yields CDR1 MNHNS and CDR2 SASEGT. The CDR3 runs 16 residues. The V gene end was trimmed by 2 bases and the J gene end by 7 bases; junction bases not matched to a gene: 9.

This clonotype was counted between two and nine times. The chain uses TRBV20-1 and TRBJ2-5; D unresolved. Germline V gene lookup returns CDR1 DFQATT and CDR2 SNEGSKA (reference sequence). The CDR3 loop spans 11 amino acids. V lost 0 bases to trimming and J lost 7 bases, with 6 bases between them. CDR3 DNA: TGCAGTGCTAGAGATACGGGGACCCAGTACTTC. As protein: CSARDTGTQYF.

The chain employs TRBV7-2 and TRBJ1-4; D unresolved. The V gene lost 0 bases and the J gene lost 4 bases, with 6 bases spanning the gap. CDR3 length: 14 amino acids. CDR1 and CDR2 from the germline V gene are SGHTA and FQGNSA. The CDR3 reads CASSLARFNEKLFF. Here the CDR3 DNA reads TGTGCCAGCAGCTTAGCTCGGTTTAATGAAAAACTGTTTTTT.

This clonotype came up a few times. The chain is built from TRBV5-1 and TRBJ2-5; 7 bases agree with TRBD2. CDR3 length equals 14 residues. Looked up from germline, CDR1 is SGHRS and CDR2 is YFSETQ. J lost 2 bases, V lost 4 bases, and 5 bases had no gene match. The CDR3 region is CASSGGEGQETQYF. As DNA, the CDR3 is TGCGCCAGCAGCGGCGGGGAGGGACAAGAGACCCAGTACTTC.

This rearrangement joins TRBV10-3 to TRBJ2-7; a weak D match, TRBD2 (7 bases). The CDR3 loop spans 14 amino acids. Germline V gene data show CDR1 as ENHRY and CDR2 as SYGVKD. V was trimmed by 2 bases and J by 5 bases, leaving 13 bases between them. The CDR3 DNA reads TGTGCCATCAGTGAGGTGGGGGGGGCGAACGAGCAGTACTTC. Translated: CAISEVGGANEQYF.

Many counts were recorded for this clonotype. The gene calls are TRBV30 and TRBJ2-7, with 10 nucleotides matching TRBD1. V dropped 0 bases and J dropped 1; count of bases not matched to a gene: 9. Germline values: CDR1 GTSNPN, CDR2 SVGIG (reference sequence). The CDR3 is 17 residues long. The CDR3 protein is CAWSVLRGTGDSYEQYF. DNA for the CDR3: TGTGCCTGGAGTGTACTTCGGGGGACAGGGGATTCCTACGAGCAGTACTTC.

A note on this clonotype: Germline is not matched at one junction end, which may reflect a read error. This chain connects TRBV12-3 or TRBV12-4 to TRBJ1-2; 9 nucleotides line up with TRBD1. The CDR3 consists of 12 residues. CDR3 loop: CAISLTGGSYTF. The CDR3 DNA reads TGTGCCATCAGTTTGACAGGGGGTAGCTACACCTTC.

This clonotype appeared a few times. The J gene is TRBJ2-7, the V gene TRBV24-1; D remains unclear. Germline V gives CDR1 KGHDR, CDR2 SFDVKD. CDR3 length equals 13 residues. V was trimmed by 3 bases and J by 2 bases, leaving 7 bases between them. As DNA, the CDR3 is TGTGCCACCAGTGATCTCGCGCCCTACGAGCAGTACTTC. Translation: CATSDLAPYEQYF.

This clonotype occurred many times. The chain employs TRBV5-5 and TRBJ2-7, with D maybe TRBD2 (6 bases). The CDR3 is made up of 15 amino acids. Trimming left V 3 bases short and J 2 bases short, with 15 bases between. Germline lookup yields CDR1 SGHKS and CDR2 YYEKEE (reference sequence). The CDR3 sequence: CASSSLAGLAYEQYF. The CDR3 DNA reads as TGTGCCAGCAGCTCTTTGGCGGGGCTGGCCTACGAGCAGTACTTC.

This clonotype came up a few times. V usage is TRBV12-3 or TRBV12-4 and J usage is TRBJ2-1; D is perhaps TRBD1 (5 bases). The ends were cut back, 0 bases at V and 9 bases at J, with 9 bases in the middle. This CDR3 has 13 amino acids. The CDR3, as DNA: TGTGCCAGCAGTTTAGCGCAGGGTTCTGAGCAGTTCTTC. This codes for CASSLAQGSEQFF.

This clonotype was seen only a few times. The chain joins TRBV7-2 to TRBJ2-3; no definite D call. Germline-derived CDR1 and CDR2 are SGHTA and FQGNSA. V was shortened by 6 bases and J by 2 bases, with 9 bases between the two germline ends. The CDR3 spans 13 residues. The CDR3 coding sequence is TGTGCCAGCAGACCAACTAACACAGATACGCAGTATTTT. This encodes CASRPTNTDTQYF. Supplemented by reference TRBV7-2 and TRBJ2-3, the full variable domain reads GAGVSQSPSNKVTEKGKDVELRCDPISGHTALYWYRQSLGQGLEFLIYFQGNSAPDKSGLPSDRFSAERTGGSVSTLTIQRTQQEDSAVYLCASRPTNTDTQYFGPGTRLTVL.

The chain employs TRBV6-2 or TRBV6-3 and TRBJ2-6; D is unclear. V lost 2 bases and J lost 0, with 8 bases in between. The length of the CDR3 is 16 residues. Germline V CDR1 and CDR2: MNHEY, SVGEGT. CDR3 sequence: CASSYGSGSGANVLTF. The DNA of the CDR3 is TGTGCCAGCAGTTACGGTAGTGGCTCTGGGGCCAACGTCCTGACTTTC.

This clonotype occurred a few times. The chain employs TRBV28 and TRBJ2-5; weak D call: TRBD1 (6 bases). Per the germline V gene, CDR1 is MDHEN and CDR2 is SYDVKM. The CDR3 contains 13 residues. V was trimmed by 5 bases and J by 3 bases, leaving 10 bases between them. CDR3: CASSQGREETQYF. In DNA form, the CDR3 reads TGTGCCAGCAGTCAGGGGAGAGAAGAGACCCAGTACTTC.

The genes are TRBV20-1 and TRBJ2-1; 11 nucleotides agree with TRBD2. CDR1 is DFQATT and CDR2 is SNEGSKA in the germline V gene (reference sequence). J was trimmed by 3 bases and V by 0 bases; bases with no gene match: 4. The CDR3 spans 16 residues. CDR3 DNA sequence: TGCAGTGCTAGAGATTTAGCGGGAGGGAACTACAATGAGCAGTTCTTC. It specifies CSARDLAGGNYNEQFF.

V and J are TRBV7-2 and TRBJ1-6, with 8 bases matching TRBD1. CDR1 and CDR2 (germline): SGHTA, FQGNSA. Trimming cost V 6 bases and J 4 bases; bases outside gene matches: 5. This CDR3 is 15 amino acids long. Written as DNA, the CDR3 is TGTGCCAGCAGGAAGGACAGGGCTTATAATTCACCCCTCCACTTT. Translated: CASRKDRAYNSPLHF.

V is TRBV10-1 and J is TRBJ2-7; a weak D match, TRBD1 (7 bases). The CDR3 consists of 15 residues. CDR1 and CDR2 from the germline V gene are WNHNN and SYGVQD (reference sequence). The V end lost 5 bases, the J end lost 0 bases, and 14 bases lay between the germline ends. For the CDR3, the DNA is TGCGCCAGCAGTACGGGAGCAGGGGGCTCCTACGAGCAGTACTTC. This codes for CASSTGAGGSYEQYF.